This T cell receptor (beta chain) was identified during a study of blood T cell repertoires in COVID-19. Sequenced by immunoSEQ multiplex PCR; TCRdb stores in-frame clones only, minus some. Here the sample spans about 37,000 clones, over 80% being singletons. Per germline, CDR1 SGHDN and CDR2 FVKESK. The CDR3 covers 14 residues. Trimming shortened V by 4 bases and J by 7 bases, and 11 bases separated the two germline ends. Source material: peripheral blood. The receptor was isolated from a human donor in a cohort sampled during active COVID-19. V gene TRBV14 combines with J gene TRBJ1-6; the D is unclear. Written as DNA, the CDR3 is TGTGCCAGCAGCCCAGGTATACCCAATTCACCCCTCCACTTT. It translates to CASSPGIPNSPLHF. The full variable domain, in which reference TRBV14 and TRBJ1-6 provide the parts outside the CDR3, is EAGVTQFPSHSVIEKGQTVTLRCDPISGHDNLYWYRRVMGKEIKFLLHFVKESKQDESGMPNNRFLAERTGGTYSTLKVQPAELEDSGVYFCASSPGIPNSPLHFGNGTRLTVT.